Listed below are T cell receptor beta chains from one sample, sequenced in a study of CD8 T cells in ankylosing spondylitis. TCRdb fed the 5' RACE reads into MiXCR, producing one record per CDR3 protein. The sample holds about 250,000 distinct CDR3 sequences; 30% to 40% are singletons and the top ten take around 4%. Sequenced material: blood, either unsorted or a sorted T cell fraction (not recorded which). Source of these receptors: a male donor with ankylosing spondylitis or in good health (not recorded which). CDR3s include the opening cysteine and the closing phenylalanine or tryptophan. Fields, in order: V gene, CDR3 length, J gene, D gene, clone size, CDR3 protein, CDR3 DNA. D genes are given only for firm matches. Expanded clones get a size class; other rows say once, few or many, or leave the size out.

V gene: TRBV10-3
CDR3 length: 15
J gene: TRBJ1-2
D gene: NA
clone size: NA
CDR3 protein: CAIRVQAVSNYGYTF
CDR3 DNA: TGTGCCATCCGCGTTCAGGCGGTTTCTAACTATGGCTACACCTTC

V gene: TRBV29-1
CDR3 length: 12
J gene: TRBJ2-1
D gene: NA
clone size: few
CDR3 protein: CSVFRGPDEQFF
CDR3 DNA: TGCAGCGTGTTCCGGGGTCCGGATGAGCAGTTCTTC

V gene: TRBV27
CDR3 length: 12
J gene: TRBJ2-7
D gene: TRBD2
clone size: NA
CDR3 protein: CASRTGGYEQYF
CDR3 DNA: TGTGCCAGCAGGACGGGGGGTTACGAGCAGTACTTC

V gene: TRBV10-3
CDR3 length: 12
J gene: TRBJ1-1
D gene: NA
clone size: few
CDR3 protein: CAISESNTEAFF
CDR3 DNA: TGTGCCATCAGTGAGTCCAACACTGAAGCTTTCTTT

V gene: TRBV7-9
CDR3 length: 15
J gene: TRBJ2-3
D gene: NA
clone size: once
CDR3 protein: CASIRGASWTDTQYF
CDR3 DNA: TGTGCCAGCATTAGGGGGGCTAGCTGGACAGATACGCAGTATTTT

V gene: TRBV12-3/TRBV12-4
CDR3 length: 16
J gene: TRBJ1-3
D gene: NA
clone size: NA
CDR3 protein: CASRLGSLHGGNTIYF
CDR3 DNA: TGTGCCAGCCGCCTCGGTAGCTTACATGGTGGAAACACCATATATTTT

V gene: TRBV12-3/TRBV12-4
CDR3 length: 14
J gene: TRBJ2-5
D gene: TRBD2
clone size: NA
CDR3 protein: CASSTTSGQETQYF
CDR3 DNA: TGTGCCAGCAGCACTACTAGCGGCCAAGAGACCCAGTACTTC

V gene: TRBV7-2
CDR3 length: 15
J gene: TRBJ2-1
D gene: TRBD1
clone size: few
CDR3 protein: CASSTRDRGHNEQFF
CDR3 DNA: TGTGCCAGCAGCACCCGGGACAGGGGACACAATGAGCAGTTCTTC

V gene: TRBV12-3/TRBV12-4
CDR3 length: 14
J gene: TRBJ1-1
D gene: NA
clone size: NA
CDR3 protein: CASRSSPGGTEAFF
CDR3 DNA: TGTGCCAGCAGGTCCTCCCCGGGGGGCACTGAAGCTTTCTTT

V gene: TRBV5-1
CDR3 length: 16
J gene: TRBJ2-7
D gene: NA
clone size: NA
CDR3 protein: CASSLGGQRGSYEQYF
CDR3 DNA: TGCGCCAGCAGCTTGGGAGGACAGCGTGGTTCCTACGAGCAGTACTTC

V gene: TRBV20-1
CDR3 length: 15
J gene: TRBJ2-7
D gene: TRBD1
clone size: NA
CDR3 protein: CSSTRPDRVTPGQYF
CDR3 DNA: TGCAGTTCAACACGCCCGGACAGGGTGACCCCTGGGCAGTACTTC

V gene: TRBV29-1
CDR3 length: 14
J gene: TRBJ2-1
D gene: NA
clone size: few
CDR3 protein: CSVDGQGQGNEQFF
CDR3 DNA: TGCAGCGTTGATGGTCAGGGACAAGGGAATGAGCAGTTCTTC

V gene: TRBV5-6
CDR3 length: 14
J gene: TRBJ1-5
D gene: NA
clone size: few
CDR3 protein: CASSFGRSNQPQHF
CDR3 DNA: TGTGCCAGCAGCTTTGGCCGGAGCAATCAGCCCCAGCATTTT

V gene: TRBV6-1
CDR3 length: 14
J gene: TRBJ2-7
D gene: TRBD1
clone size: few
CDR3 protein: CASTLMTGDYEQYF
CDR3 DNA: TGTGCCAGCACTCTAATGACAGGGGATTACGAGCAGTACTTC

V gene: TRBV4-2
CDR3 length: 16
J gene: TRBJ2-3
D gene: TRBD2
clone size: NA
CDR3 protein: CASSQFPAGDPDTQYF
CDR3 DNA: TGTGCCAGCAGCCAATTCCCCGCGGGGGATCCAGATACGCAGTATTTT

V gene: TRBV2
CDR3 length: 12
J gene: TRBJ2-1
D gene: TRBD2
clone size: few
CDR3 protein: CASSESLAGIFF
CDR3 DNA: TGTGCCAGCAGTGAATCACTAGCGGGCATTTTCTTC

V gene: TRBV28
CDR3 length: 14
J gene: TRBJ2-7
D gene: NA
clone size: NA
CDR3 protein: CASSLGTGKYEQYF
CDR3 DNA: TGTGCCAGCAGTTTAGGAACCGGGAAGTACGAGCAGTACTTC

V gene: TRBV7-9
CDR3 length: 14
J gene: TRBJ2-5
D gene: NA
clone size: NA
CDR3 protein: CASSFGILQETQYF
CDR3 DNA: TGTGCCAGCAGCTTTGGGATCCTCCAAGAGACCCAGTACTTC

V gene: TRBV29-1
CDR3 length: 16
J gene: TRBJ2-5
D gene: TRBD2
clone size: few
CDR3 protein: CSVETSGVNQQETQYF
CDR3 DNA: TGCAGCGTTGAGACCAGCGGGGTTAACCAACAAGAGACCCAGTACTTC

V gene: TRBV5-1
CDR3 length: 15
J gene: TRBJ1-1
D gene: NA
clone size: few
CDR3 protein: CASSLGVMMNTEAFF
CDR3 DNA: TGCGCCAGCAGCTTGGGGGTGATGATGAACACTGAAGCTTTCTTT

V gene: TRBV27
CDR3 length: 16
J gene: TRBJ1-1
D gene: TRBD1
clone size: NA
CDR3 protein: CASRYTGDSMNTEAFF
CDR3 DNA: TGTGCCAGCAGGTACACAGGGGATTCCATGAACACTGAAGCTTTCTTT

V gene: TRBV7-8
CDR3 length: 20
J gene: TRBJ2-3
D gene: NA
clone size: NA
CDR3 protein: CASSLAPQATILANTDTQYF
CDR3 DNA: TGTGCCAGCAGCTTAGCCCCCCAGGCTACTATTCTAGCGAACACAGATACGCAGTATTTT

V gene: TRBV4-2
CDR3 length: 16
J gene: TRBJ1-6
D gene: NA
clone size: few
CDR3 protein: CASSQDVQLRDSPLHF
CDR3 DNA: TGTGCCAGCAGCCAAGATGTCCAGCTGCGGGATTCACCCCTCCACTTT

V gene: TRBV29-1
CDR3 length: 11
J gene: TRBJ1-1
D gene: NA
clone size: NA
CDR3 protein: CSAGSRTEAFF
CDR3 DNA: TGCAGCGCAGGGTCGAGAACTGAAGCTTTCTTT

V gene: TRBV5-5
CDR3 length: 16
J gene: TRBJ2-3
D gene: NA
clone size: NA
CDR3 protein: CASSFPAFLSTDTQYF
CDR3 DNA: TGTGCCAGCAGCTTCCCAGCGTTCCTGAGCACAGATACGCAGTATTTT

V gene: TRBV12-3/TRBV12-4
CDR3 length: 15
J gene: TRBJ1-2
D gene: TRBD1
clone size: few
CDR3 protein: CASSLRTGELYGYTF
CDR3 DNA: TGTGCCAGCAGTTTAAGGACAGGCGAACTCTATGGCTACACCTTC

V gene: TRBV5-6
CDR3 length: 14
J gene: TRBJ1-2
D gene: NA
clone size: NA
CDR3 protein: CASRFDRSGHGYTF
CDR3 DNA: TGTGCCAGCAGATTTGACAGGTCGGGGCATGGCTACACCTTC

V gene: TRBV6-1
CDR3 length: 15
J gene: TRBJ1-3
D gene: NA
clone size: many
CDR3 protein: CASTSGEAAGNTIYF
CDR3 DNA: TGTGCCAGCACCTCAGGGGAGGCAGCTGGAAACACCATATATTTT

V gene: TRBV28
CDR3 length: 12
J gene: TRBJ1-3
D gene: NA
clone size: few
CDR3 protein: CASSLAGNTIYF
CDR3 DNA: TGTGCCAGCAGTTTAGCTGGAAACACCATATATTTT

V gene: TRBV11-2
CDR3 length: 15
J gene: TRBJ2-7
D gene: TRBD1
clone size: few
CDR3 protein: CASSRTGTGGHEQYF
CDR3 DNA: TGTGCCAGCAGCAGAACCGGGACAGGGGGCCACGAGCAGTACTTC

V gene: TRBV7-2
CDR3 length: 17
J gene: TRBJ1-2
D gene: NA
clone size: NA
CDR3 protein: CASSLVGGSITNYGYTF
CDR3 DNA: TGTGCCAGCAGCTTAGTCGGCGGCAGCATAACTAACTATGGCTACACCTTC

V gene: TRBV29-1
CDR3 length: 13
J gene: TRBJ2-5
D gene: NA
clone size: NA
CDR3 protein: CSVETRAREPQYF
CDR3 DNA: TGCAGCGTTGAAACGCGGGCCCGGGAACCCCAGTACTTC

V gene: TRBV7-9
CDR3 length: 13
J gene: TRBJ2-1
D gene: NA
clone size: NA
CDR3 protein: CASSFVAYNEQFF
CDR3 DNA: TGTGCCAGCAGCTTCGTGGCCTACAATGAGCAGTTCTTC

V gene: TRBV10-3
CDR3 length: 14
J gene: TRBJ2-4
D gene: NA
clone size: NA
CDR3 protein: CAISAAGQKNIQYF
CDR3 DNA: TGTGCCATCAGTGCCGCGGGACAGAAAAACATTCAGTACTTC

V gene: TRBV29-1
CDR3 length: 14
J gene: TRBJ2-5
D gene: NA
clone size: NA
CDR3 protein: CSVSGLTAPETQYF
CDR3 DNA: TGCAGCGTTTCTGGATTAACAGCCCCGGAGACCCAGTACTTC

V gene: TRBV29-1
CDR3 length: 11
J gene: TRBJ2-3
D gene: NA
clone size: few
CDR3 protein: CSGSSKDTQYF
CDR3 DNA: TGCAGCGGAAGTTCAAAGGATACGCAGTATTTT

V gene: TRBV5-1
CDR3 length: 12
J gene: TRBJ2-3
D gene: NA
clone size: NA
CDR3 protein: CASSTGKDTQYF
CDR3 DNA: TGCGCCAGCAGTACAGGGAAAGATACGCAGTATTTT

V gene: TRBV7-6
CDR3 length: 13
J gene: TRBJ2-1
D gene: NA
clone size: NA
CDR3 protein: CAVSRATYNEQFF
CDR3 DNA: TGTGCCGTATCCCGCGCCACCTACAATGAGCAGTTCTTC

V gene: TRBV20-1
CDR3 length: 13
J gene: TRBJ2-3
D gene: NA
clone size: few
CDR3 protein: CSAKSQVTDTQYF
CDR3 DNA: TGCAGTGCGAAGAGCCAGGTCACAGATACGCAGTATTTT

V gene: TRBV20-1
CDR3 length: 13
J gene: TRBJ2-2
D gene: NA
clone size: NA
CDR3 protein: CSAGPPGTGELFF
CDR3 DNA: TGCAGTGCTGGGCCACCGGGGACCGGGGAGCTGTTTTTT

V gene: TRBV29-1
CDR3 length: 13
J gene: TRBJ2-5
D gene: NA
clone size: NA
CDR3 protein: CSVGGRLWETQYF
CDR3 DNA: TGCAGCGTTGGCGGACGGCTATGGGAGACCCAGTACTTC

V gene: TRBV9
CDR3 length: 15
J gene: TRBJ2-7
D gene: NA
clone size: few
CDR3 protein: CASSVQDRDVSEQYF
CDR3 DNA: TGTGCCAGCAGCGTACAGGACCGTGATGTCTCAGAGCAGTACTTC

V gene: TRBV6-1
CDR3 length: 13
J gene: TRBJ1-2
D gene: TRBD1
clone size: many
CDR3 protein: CASSRDRAYGYTF
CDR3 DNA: TGTGCCAGCAGTCGGGACAGGGCCTATGGCTACACCTTC

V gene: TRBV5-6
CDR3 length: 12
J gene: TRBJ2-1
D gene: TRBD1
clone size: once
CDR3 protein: CASRSDRVEQFF
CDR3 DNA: TGTGCCAGCAGGAGCGACAGGGTTGAGCAGTTCTTC

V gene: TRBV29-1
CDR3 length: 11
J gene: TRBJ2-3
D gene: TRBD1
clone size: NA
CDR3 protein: CSGGQTDTQYF
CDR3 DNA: TGCAGCGGGGGACAGACAGATACGCAGTATTTT

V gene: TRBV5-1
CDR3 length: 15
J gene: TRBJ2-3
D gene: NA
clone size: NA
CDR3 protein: CASSLGLGSADTQYF
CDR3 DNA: TGCGCCAGCAGCTTGGGCTTAGGGTCTGCAGATACGCAGTATTTT

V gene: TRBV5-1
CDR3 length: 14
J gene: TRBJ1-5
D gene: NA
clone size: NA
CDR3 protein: CASSPSTGRQPQHF
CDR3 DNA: TGCGCCAGCAGCCCGTCGACAGGACGGCAGCCCCAGCATTTT

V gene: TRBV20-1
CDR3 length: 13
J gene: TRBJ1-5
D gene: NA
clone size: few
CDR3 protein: CSAEGISNQPQHF
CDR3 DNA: TGCAGTGCTGAGGGCATAAGCAATCAGCCCCAGCATTTT

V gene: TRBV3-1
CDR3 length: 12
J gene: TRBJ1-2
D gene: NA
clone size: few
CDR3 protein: CASSDRFLGYTF
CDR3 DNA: TGTGCCAGCAGCGACCGTTTTCTGGGCTACACCTTC

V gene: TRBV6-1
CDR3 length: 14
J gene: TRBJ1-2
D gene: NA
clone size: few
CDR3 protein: CASSVAGANYGYTF
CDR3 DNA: TGTGCCAGCAGCGTGGCCGGAGCTAACTATGGCTACACCTTC

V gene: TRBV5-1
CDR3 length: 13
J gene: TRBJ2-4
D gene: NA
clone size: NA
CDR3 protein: CASKPGGKNIQYF
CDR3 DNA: TGCGCCAGCAAACCCGGCGGAAAAAACATTCAGTACTTC